Listed here are 8 T cell receptor beta chains from one sample, sequenced in a study of cytomegalovirus exposure and HLA in healthy donors (dated by TCRdb to about 2017). Library preparation employed the immunoSEQ multiplex PCR assay. For the multiplex PCR, a mixture combining 60 forward primers for TCR Vbeta segments and 13 reverse primers for TCR Jbeta segments was used. Drawn from immuneACCESS, this table holds only the in-frame rearrangements with V and J called that TCRdb kept. Clones are partly lost; checked studies trace under half to an unresolved V gene and leave the rest unexplained. Across this sample there are some 92,000 clones, with approximately 79% seen only once. The biggest ten clones account for around 3% of the sample. Sample: PBMCs. The receptors were gathered from a young man in good health and CMV-seronegative.

The gene calls are TRBV7-8 and TRBJ1-2, with TRBD1 as a possible D gene (5 bases). V was pared by 5 bases and J by 3 bases, with 13 bases between. Germline CDR1 and CDR2: SGHVS and FQNEAQ. The CDR3 is made up of 14 amino acids. The DNA for the CDR3 is TGTGCCAGCAGCAAGGGGCTGAAAGACTATGGCTACACCTTC. Translation: CASSKGLKDYGYTF.

The chain combines TRBV5-1 with TRBJ1-3, with unresolved D. Trimming shortened V by 0 bases and J by 1 base, and 8 bases separated the two germline ends. The CDR3 spans 15 residues. Germline V gene lookup returns CDR1 SGHRS and CDR2 YFSETQ. As DNA, the CDR3 is TGCGCCAGCAGCTTGGAGACTGGTTCTGGAAACACCATATATTTT. Its translation: CASSLETGSGNTIYF.

The chain has TRBV12-5 and TRBJ1-2; 8 bases align to TRBD1. Trimming removed 7 bases from V and 6 bases from J; junction bases left unmatched: 10. CDR3 length: 14 amino acids. CDR1 and CDR2 (germline): LGHNT, FRNRAP. In nucleotides, the CDR3 is TGTGCTAGTGCCCTAGGACAGGGTTGGAATGGCTACACCTTC. It yields the protein CASALGQGWNGYTF. Variable domain in full (rest from reference TRBV12-5 and TRBJ1-2): DARVTQTPRHKVTEMGQEVTMRCQPILGHNTVFWYRQTMMQGLELLAYFRNRAPLDDSGMPKDRFSAEMPDATLATLKIQPSEPRDSAVYFCASALGQGWNGYTFGSGTRLTVV.

As DNA, the CDR3 is TGTGCCTGGAGGGGACGGGACAGGGGGCGGTACGAGCAGTACTTC. Translating it yields CAWRGRDRGRYEQYF. The J gene is TRBJ2-7, the V gene TRBV30; 12 bases line up with TRBD1. The ends lost 3 bases at V and 4 bases at J; junction bases unmatched: 7. Germline CDR1 and CDR2: GTSNPN and SVGIG (reference sequence). The CDR3 is 15 amino acids.

The V gene is TRBV9, the J gene TRBJ2-3; possibly TRBD2 for D (5 bases). V gave up 4 bases and J gave up 0 bases, with 15 bases separating them. The CDR3 is 16 residues long. CDR1 SGDLS and CDR2 YYNGEE come from the germline V gene. The CDR3 DNA sequence: TGTGCCAGCAGCCCACGTAGCGCCCCTAGCACAGATACGCAGTATTTT. Translated: CASSPRSAPSTDTQYF.

The chain has TRBV12-2 and TRBJ1-5; the table calls TRBD1, which could not be checked here. TRBV12-2 is recorded as a pseudogene. The CDR3 extends over 16 amino acids. For the CDR3, the DNA is TGTGCAAGTCGCTTAGCCGGGACAGGGGGCAATCAGCCCCAGCATTTT. Its protein product is CASRLAGTGGNQPQHF.

Note on this clone: Additional DNA sequences in this sample encode the identical CDR3. The J gene is TRBJ1-4, the V gene TRBV29-1; D is uncertain. The CDR3 extends over 12 amino acids. Trimming removed 4 bases at V and 6 bases at J, with 9 bases between. Germline assignment: CDR1 SQVTM and CDR2 ANQGSEA. As DNA, the CDR3 is TGCAGCGTTGGCAGCGGGGATGAAAAACTGTTTTTT. Protein sequence: CSVGSGDEKLFF.

V gene TRBV28 combines with J gene TRBJ2-3; TRBD1 aligns across 8 bases. The CDR3 runs to 15 residues. The V gene's germline CDR1 is MDHEN and CDR2 SYDVKM. Trimming took 3 bases from V and 1 from J; bases not matched to a gene: 3. The CDR3 bases are TGTGCCAGCAGTTTCCAGGGGGCCGGCACAGATACGCAGTATTTT. Protein sequence: CASSFQGAGTDTQYF.